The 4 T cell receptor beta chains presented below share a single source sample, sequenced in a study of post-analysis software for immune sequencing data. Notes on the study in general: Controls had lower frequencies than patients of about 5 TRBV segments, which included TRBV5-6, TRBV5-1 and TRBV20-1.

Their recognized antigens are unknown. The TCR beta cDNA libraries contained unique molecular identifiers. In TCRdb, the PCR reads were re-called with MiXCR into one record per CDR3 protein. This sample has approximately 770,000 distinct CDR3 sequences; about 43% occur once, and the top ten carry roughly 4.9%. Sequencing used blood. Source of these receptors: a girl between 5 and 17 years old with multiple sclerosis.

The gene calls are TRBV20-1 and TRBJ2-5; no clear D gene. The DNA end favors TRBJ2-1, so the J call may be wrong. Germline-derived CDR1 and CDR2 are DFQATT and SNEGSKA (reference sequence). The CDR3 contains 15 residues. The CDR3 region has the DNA TGCAGTGCTAGGGACCTCAAGGGAAGTCAAGAGACCCAGTTCTTC. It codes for CSARDLKGSQETQFF.

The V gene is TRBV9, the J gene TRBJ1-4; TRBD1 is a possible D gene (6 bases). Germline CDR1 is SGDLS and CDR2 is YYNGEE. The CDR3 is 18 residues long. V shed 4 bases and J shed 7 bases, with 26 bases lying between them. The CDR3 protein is CASSLLPGTPLQTEKLFF. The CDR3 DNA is TGTGCCAGCAGCCTGCTCCCCGGGACACCCCTACAAACTGAAAAACTGTTTTTT. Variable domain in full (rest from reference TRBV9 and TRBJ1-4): DSGVTQTPKHLITATGQRVTLRCSPRSGDLSVYWYQQSLDQGLQFLIQYYNGEERAKGNILERFSAQQFPDLHSELNLSSLELGDSALYFCASSLLPGTPLQTEKLFFGSGTQLSVL.

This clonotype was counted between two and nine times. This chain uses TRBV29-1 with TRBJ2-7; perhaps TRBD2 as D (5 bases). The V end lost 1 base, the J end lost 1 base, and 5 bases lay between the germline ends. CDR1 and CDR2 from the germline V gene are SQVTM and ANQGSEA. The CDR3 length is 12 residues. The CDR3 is CSVEGESYEQYF. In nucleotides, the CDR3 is TGCAGCGTTGAAGGGGAGTCCTACGAGCAGTACTTC.

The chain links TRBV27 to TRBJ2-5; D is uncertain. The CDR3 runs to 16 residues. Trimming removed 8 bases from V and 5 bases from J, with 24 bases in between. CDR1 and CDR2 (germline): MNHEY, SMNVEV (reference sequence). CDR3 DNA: TGTGCCAGCGCCATACGCCGCCGGGCCGCATGGGAGACCCAGTACTTC. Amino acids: CASAIRRRAAWETQYF.